The 2 T cell receptor beta chains below were found in one sample sequenced in a study of shared clonotypes between healthy human individuals. CD45RO-negative, CCR7-selected cells formed the naive CD8 fraction, which excluded terminally differentiated effector memory CD45RA+ cells. The assay was immunoSEQ multiplex PCR, and TCRdb's table has in-frame clones only and misses some. Found here are around 2,000,000 clones, roughly 91% of them singletons; the top ten hold more than 1.5%. The sample was naive CD8+ T cells from PBMCs. The receptors come from a man between 18 and 35 years old in good health. Some clones in this sample may be carry-over from other donors' samples.

About this clone: Other DNA sequences in the same sample also yield this CDR3. The chain couples TRBV9 to TRBJ2-3; D is uncertain. Trimming removed 2 bases from V and 0 bases from J, with 7 bases in between. This CDR3 comprises 14 residues. Germline V gives CDR1 SGDLS, CDR2 YYNGEE. The CDR3 region is CASSVYGSTDTQYF. CDR3 sequence (DNA): TGTGCCAGCAGCGTGTACGGGAGCACAGATACGCAGTATTTT.

The V and J genes are TRBV7-3 and TRBJ2-2; D is perhaps TRBD2 (5 bases). The CDR3 spans 13 residues. Trimming removed 3 bases from V and 3 bases from J, with 5 bases in between. CDR1 and CDR2 from the germline V gene are SGHTA and FQGTGA. CDR3 amino acids: CASSFGDTGELFF. Here the CDR3 DNA reads TGTGCCAGCAGCTTCGGGGACACCGGGGAGCTGTTTTTT.